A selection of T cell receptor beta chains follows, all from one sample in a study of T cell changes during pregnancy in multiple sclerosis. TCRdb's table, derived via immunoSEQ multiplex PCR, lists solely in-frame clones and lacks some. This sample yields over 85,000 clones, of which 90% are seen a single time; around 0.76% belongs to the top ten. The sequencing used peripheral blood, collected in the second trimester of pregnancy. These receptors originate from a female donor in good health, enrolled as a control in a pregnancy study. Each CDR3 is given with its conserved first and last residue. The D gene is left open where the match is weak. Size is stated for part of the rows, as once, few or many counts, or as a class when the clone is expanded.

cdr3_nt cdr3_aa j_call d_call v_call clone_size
TGTGCCAGCTCCCAACCCGAGGCGGCGGGGTACGAGCAGTACTTC CASSQPEAAGYEQYF TRBJ2-7 . TRBV18 once
TGTGCCAGCAGGGGGGGAGAAGAGACCCAGTACTTC CASRGGEETQYF TRBJ2-5 . TRBV6-5 .
TGCGCCAGCAGCCCTACCTTAGGAAGCGCAACTAATGAAAAACTGTTTTTT CASSPTLGSATNEKLFF TRBJ1-4 . TRBV5-1 once
TGTGCCACCAGCCCAGAACCGACAGGGGAAAATGGCTACACCTTC CATSPEPTGENGYTF TRBJ1-2 TRBD1 TRBV15 once
TGTGCCAGCAGCCCCTCGCGGGGGCTTGGCCAGCCCCAGCATTTT CASSPSRGLGQPQHF TRBJ1-5 . TRBV7-2 .
TGTGCCAGCAGTGTGGACAGGGGCACTGAAGCTTTCTTT CASSVDRGTEAFF TRBJ1-1 TRBD1 TRBV5-4 .
TGTGCCAGCAGCGTCGGACTTCGCGGTGAGCAGTTCTTC CASSVGLRGEQFF TRBJ2-1 . TRBV7-2 .
TGTGCCAGCAGCTTGGCAGGGTCCAACTATGGCTACACCTTC CASSLAGSNYGYTF TRBJ1-2 . TRBV5-8 .
TGCGCCAGCAGCCCGAGGACTAGCGGGAGTGGGGAGACCCAGTACTTC CASSPRTSGSGETQYF TRBJ2-5 TRBD2 TRBV5-1 .
TGTGCCACCAGCTCCCCCCTCTTCGGGTCCCTTAATGAAAAACTGTTTTTT CATSSPLFGSLNEKLFF TRBJ1-4 . TRBV15 .
TGCGCCAGCAGCCCGACAAAAGGGGCAGGGTCGGTTGAGCAGTTCTTC CASSPTKGAGSVEQFF TRBJ2-1 . TRBV5-1 few
TGTGCCACCAGCAGGGACACGGTCACCACACGGATATACACCTTC CATSRDTVTTRIYTF TRBJ1-2 . TRBV15 .
TGTGCCAGCAGCTTAACACGCGGAGGTAAAAACATTCAGTACTTC CASSLTRGGKNIQYF TRBJ2-4 . TRBV7-2 .
TGCGCCAGCAGCCAAGATTTAGGTCGGGACAATCAGCCCCAGCATTTT CASSQDLGRDNQPQHF TRBJ1-5 . TRBV4-3 .
TGTGCCAGCAGGGATTACAGGAACACTGAAGCTTTCTTT CASRDYRNTEAFF TRBJ1-1 . TRBV2 .
TGTGCCAGCAGCCAAGATCGCTTCAGGGGCGCTCAGCCCCAGCATTTT CASSQDRFRGAQPQHF TRBJ1-5 . TRBV4-2 few